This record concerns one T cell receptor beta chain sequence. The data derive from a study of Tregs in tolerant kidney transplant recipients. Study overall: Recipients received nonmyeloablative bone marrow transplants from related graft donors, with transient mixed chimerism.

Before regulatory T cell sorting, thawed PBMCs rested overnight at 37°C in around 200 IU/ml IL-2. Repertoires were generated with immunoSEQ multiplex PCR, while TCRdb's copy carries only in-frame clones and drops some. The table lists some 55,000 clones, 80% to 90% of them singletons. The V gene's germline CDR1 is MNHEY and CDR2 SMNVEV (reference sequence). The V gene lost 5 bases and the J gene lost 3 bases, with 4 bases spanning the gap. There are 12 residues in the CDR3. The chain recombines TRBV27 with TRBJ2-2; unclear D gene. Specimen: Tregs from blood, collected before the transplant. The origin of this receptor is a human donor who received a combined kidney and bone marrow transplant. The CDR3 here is CASSRHTGELFF. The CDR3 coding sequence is TGTGCCAGCAGTCGTCACACCGGGGAGCTGTTTTTT.